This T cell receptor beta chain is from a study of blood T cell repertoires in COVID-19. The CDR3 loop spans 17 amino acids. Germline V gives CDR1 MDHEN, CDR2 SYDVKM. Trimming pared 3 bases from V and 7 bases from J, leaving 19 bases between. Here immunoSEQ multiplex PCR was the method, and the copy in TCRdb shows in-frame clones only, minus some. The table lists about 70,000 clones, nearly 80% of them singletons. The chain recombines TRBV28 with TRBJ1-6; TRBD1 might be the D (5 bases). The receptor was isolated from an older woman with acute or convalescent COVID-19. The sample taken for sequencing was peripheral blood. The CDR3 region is CASSLVGLGVDNSPLHF. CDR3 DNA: TGTGCCAGCAGTTTGGTGGGACTGGGGGTAGACAATTCACCCCTCCACTTT.